These 2 T cell receptor beta chains originate from one sample sequenced in a study of vaccination effects on CD4 cells after COVID-19. Scientists isolated CD4+ T cells after a roughly 9-day culture period ended. Each participant received a vaccine that was either BNT162b2 or mRNA-1273, given as two doses. The repertoire was sequenced with immunoSEQ multiplex PCR; TCRdb's copy has only in-frame clones and lacks some. The table includes about 71,000 clones, approximately 80% detected once. Their antigen targets remain unknown. The source material was CD4+ T cells from PBMCs cultured without peptide, sampled after COVID-19 vaccination. The source of these receptors is a human donor who received a COVID-19 vaccine.

This sequence joins TRBV5-6 and TRBJ1-4, with D possibly being TRBD1 (5 bases). The CDR3 spans 13 residues. V was cut by 4 bases and J by 2 bases, with 6 bases left in between. CDR1 and CDR2 (germline): SGHDT, YYEEEE. The CDR3 sequence: CASSRGTNEKLFF. CDR3 DNA: TGTGCCAGCAGCCGGGGGACTAATGAAAAACTGTTTTTT.

CDR3: CASSYPSYNSPLHF. CDR3 DNA: TGTGCCAGCAGTTATCCCTCCTATAATTCACCCCTCCACTTT. The gene calls are TRBV6-6 and TRBJ1-6; D remains unclear. The germline gives CDR1 MNHNY, CDR2 SVGAGI (reference sequence). Trimming shortened V by 3 bases and J by 0 bases, and 3 bases separated the two germline ends. CDR3 length: 14 amino acids.